A selection of T cell receptor beta chains follows, all from one sample in a study of blood T cell repertoires in COVID-19. Only in-frame clones appear in the TCRdb table, and some are missing; sequencing was by immunoSEQ multiplex PCR. The sample has more than 200,000 clones; roughly 82% are singletons. The sample comprised peripheral blood. The receptors shown here come from a woman of 80 years or more with active or convalescent COVID-19. The CDR3 runs from the conserved cysteine through the conserved F or W. Fields, in order: clone size, J gene, D gene, V gene, CDR3 protein, CDR3 DNA. D genes are given only for firm matches. The size entry is marked missing in some rows and otherwise reads once, few, many or a size class.

NA | TRBJ1-5 | NA | TRBV30 | CAWSGGHYEFSNQPQHF | TGTGCCTGGAGTGGGGGACACTATGAGTTTAGCAATCAGCCCCAGCATTTT
NA | TRBJ2-3 | NA | TRBV18 | CASSPPSLLSTDTQYF | TGTGCCAGCTCACCACCGAGTCTACTTAGCACAGATACGCAGTATTTT
NA | TRBJ2-3 | TRBD2 | TRBV7-2 | CASSLASGGTDTQYF | TGTGCCAGCAGCTTAGCGAGCGGGGGCACAGATACGCAGTATTTT
NA | TRBJ1-5 | NA | TRBV16 | CASSHPTGLGQPQHF | TGTGCCAGCAGCCATCCTACAGGGCTCGGTCAGCCCCAGCATTTT
NA | TRBJ2-5 | NA | TRBV19 | CASSPRTEKETQYF | TGTGCCAGTAGTCCGAGGACAGAAAAAGAGACCCAGTACTTC
NA | TRBJ2-7 | TRBD1 | TRBV27 | CASRPPDRGGEQYF | TGTGCCAGCAGACCCCCAGACAGGGGCGGAGAGCAGTACTTC
once | TRBJ1-1 | NA | TRBV2 | CASSVRNTEAFF | TGTGCCAGCAGTGTTCGTAACACTGAAGCTTTCTTT
few | TRBJ1-2 | TRBD1 | TRBV4-2 | CASSQDGRGRDGYTF | TGTGCCAGCAGCCAAGATGGCAGGGGGCGAGACGGCTACACCTTC
NA | TRBJ2-7 | NA | TRBV6-5 | CASSGVATGLYEQYF | TGTGCCAGCAGCGGAGTAGCCACAGGTCTGTACGAGCAGTACTTC
NA | TRBJ2-1 | NA | TRBV7-9 | CASSLVGGTPSYNEQFF | TGTGCCAGCAGCTTAGTGGGAGGGACACCATCCTACAATGAGCAGTTCTTC
NA | TRBJ2-7 | NA | TRBV6-1 | CASSKALGGLYEQYF | TGTGCCAGTAGTAAAGCCCTCGGCGGGCTCTACGAGCAGTACTTC
NA | TRBJ1-2 | TRBD1 | TRBV5-4 | CASSAGTEVRGYTF | TGTGCCAGCAGCGCGGGGACAGAGGTACGGGGCTACACCTTC
few | TRBJ1-6 | NA | TRBV28 | CASRTGQPNSPLHF | TGTGCCAGCAGGACGGGACAACCTAATTCACCCCTCCACTTT
NA | TRBJ1-3 | NA | TRBV7-9 | CASSLRTYTRNFSGNTIYF | TGTGCCAGCAGCTTAAGGACATATACAAGGAATTTCTCTGGAAACACCATATATTTT
few | TRBJ2-7 | TRBD2 | TRBV5-1 | CASSEGLAGYREQYF | TGCGCCAGCAGCGAGGGACTAGCGGGATACCGCGAGCAGTACTTC
NA | TRBJ1-2 | NA | TRBV6-4 | CASSDSMGRGYTF | TGTGCCAGCAGTGACTCAATGGGGCGCGGCTACACCTTC
NA | TRBJ2-7 | TRBD1 | TRBV5-5 | CASSWGQGSYEQYF | TGTGCCAGCAGCTGGGGACAGGGCTCCTACGAGCAGTACTTC
NA | TRBJ1-2 | NA | TRBV28 | CASSSLSGQGGGYTF | TGTGCCAGCAGCTCCCTGAGCGGGCAGGGCGGTGGCTACACCTTC
few | TRBJ1-1 | NA | TRBV19 | CASSTSGNTEAFF | TGTGCCAGTAGTACCTCAGGGAACACTGAAGCTTTCTTT
NA | TRBJ2-7 | TRBD1 | TRBV5-1 | CASSLGTGGSYEQYF | TGCGCCAGCAGCTTGGGGACAGGGGGCTCCTACGAGCAGTACTTC
few | TRBJ1-4 | TRBD1 | TRBV15 | CATSRGTGLEEKLFF | TGTGCCACCAGCAGGGGGACAGGGTTGGAAGAAAAACTGTTTTTT
NA | TRBJ2-7 | NA | TRBV12-3/TRBV12-4 | CASTQQGYEQYF | TGTGCCAGCACCCAACAGGGCTACGAGCAGTACTTC
NA | TRBJ2-7 | TRBD2 | TRBV13 | CASSGRLAGGLYEQYF | TGTGCCAGCAGTGGAAGGCTAGCGGGGGGGCTTTACGAGCAGTACTTC
NA | TRBJ2-7 | NA | TRBV14 | CASSQGLAQIWYF | TGTGCCAGCAGCCAAGGACTCGCCCAGATTTGGTACTTC
NA | TRBJ2-1 | NA | TRBV28 | CASHLSGDYNEQFF | TGTGCCAGCCATCTTAGCGGCGACTACAATGAGCAGTTCTTC
once | TRBJ1-5 | TRBD1 | TRBV5-8 | CASSSGQGVDNQPQHF | TGTGCCAGCAGCTCAGGACAGGGTGTGGACAATCAGCCCCAGCATTTT
NA | TRBJ2-3 | TRBD1 | TRBV19 | CASRDRGSTDTQYF | TGTGCCAGCCGGGACAGGGGTAGCACAGATACGCAGTATTTT
NA | TRBJ2-2 | NA | TRBV6-5 | CASSYRGWNTGELFF | TGTGCCAGCAGTTATAGGGGCTGGAACACCGGGGAGCTGTTTTTT
few | TRBJ2-5 | NA | TRBV4-1 | CASSQEEYQETQYF | TGCGCCAGCAGCCAAGAGGAGTACCAAGAGACCCAGTACTTC
NA | TRBJ2-2 | NA | TRBV19 | CASSLPGHPTGELFF | TGTGCCAGTAGTCTCCCGGGACACCCCACCGGGGAGCTGTTTTTT
NA | TRBJ1-1 | NA | TRBV14 | CASSPIDKTDTEAFF | TGTGCCAGCAGTCCAATTGACAAGACGGACACTGAAGCTTTCTTT
once | TRBJ1-6 | NA | TRBV30 | CAGGPVNSPLHF | TGTGCCGGCGGGCCAGTTAATTCACCCCTCCACTTT
NA | TRBJ1-1 | NA | TRBV5-1 | CASSFQGSTEAFF | TGCGCCAGCAGCTTTCAGGGTAGTACTGAAGCTTTCTTT
NA | TRBJ1-2 | NA | TRBV19 | CASSPSPNQGYGYTF | TGTGCCAGTAGTCCTTCCCCCAACCAGGGCTATGGCTACACCTTC
NA | TRBJ2-3 | NA | TRBV7-9 | CASSGRGLRTDTQYF | TGTGCCAGCAGCGGGCGGGGCTTACGCACAGATACGCAGTATTTT
NA | TRBJ2-2 | NA | TRBV19 | CARAWGSSPNTGELFF | TGTGCCAGGGCTTGGGGCTCCTCTCCGAACACCGGGGAGCTGTTTTTT
few | TRBJ1-2 | TRBD1 | TRBV11-2 | CASSAGQLTYGYTF | TGTGCCAGCAGCGCGGGACAGCTTACTTATGGCTACACCTTC
NA | TRBJ1-5 | NA | TRBV3-1/TRBV3-2 | CASSLGLANQPQHF | TGTGCCAGCAGCCTAGGACTTGCGAATCAGCCCCAGCATTTT
NA | TRBJ1-2 | TRBD1 | TRBV6-4 | CASRGTGGNYGYTF | TGTGCCAGCAGAGGGACAGGGGGCAACTATGGCTACACCTTC
NA | TRBJ1-5 | NA | TRBV15 | CATSRAVQPQHF | TGTGCCACCAGCAGAGCTGTGCAGCCCCAGCATTTT
NA | TRBJ1-1 | NA | TRBV5-1 | CASSLYRPNTEAFF | TGCGCCAGCAGCTTGTACAGGCCGAACACTGAAGCTTTCTTT
few | TRBJ1-5 | NA | TRBV6-2/TRBV6-3 | CASSQRGAFNQPQHF | TGTGCCAGCAGTCAACGCGGGGCCTTCAATCAGCCCCAGCATTTT
NA | TRBJ1-3 | NA | TRBV5-1 | CASSPRGGGLSSGNTIYF | TGCGCCAGCAGCCCTCGGGGGGGCGGCCTAAGCTCTGGAAACACCATATATTTT
NA | TRBJ2-2 | TRBD2 | TRBV3-1/TRBV3-2 | CASSAAGLADTGELFF | TGTGCCAGCAGCGCCGCCGGGCTAGCGGACACCGGGGAGCTGTTTTTT
once | TRBJ2-7 | TRBD2 | TRBV3-1/TRBV3-2 | CASSQLGSSGGAGEQYF | TGTGCCAGCAGCCAATTAGGGTCTAGCGGGGGGGCAGGAGAGCAGTACTTC
NA | TRBJ2-2 | TRBD2 | TRBV4-2 | CASSQESSGNTGELFF | TGTGCCAGCAGCCAAGAGTCTAGCGGGAACACCGGGGAGCTGTTTTTT
NA | TRBJ2-1 | NA | TRBV5-1 | CASRPSGSYNEQFF | TGCGCCAGCAGGCCTAGTGGCTCCTACAATGAGCAGTTCTTC
NA | TRBJ2-1 | TRBD2 | TRBV24-1 | CATSDLHGGSGINEQFF | TGTGCCACCAGTGATTTGCACGGCGGGAGCGGGATAAATGAGCAGTTCTTC
NA | TRBJ1-2 | TRBD1 | TRBV10-1 | CASSTDRVGGYTF | TGCGCCAGCAGCACGGACAGGGTTGGTGGCTACACCTTC
NA | TRBJ2-2 | NA | TRBV20-1 | CSASRRSDTGELFF | TGCAGTGCTAGTCGGCGGTCTGACACCGGGGAGCTGTTTTTT
NA | TRBJ2-2 | NA | TRBV11-2 | CASSLVPGVHTGELFF | TGTGCCAGCAGCTTAGTTCCAGGGGTTCACACCGGGGAGCTGTTTTTT
few | TRBJ1-1 | NA | TRBV2 | CASRPGQPGNTEAFF | TGTGCCAGCAGGCCGGGACAACCCGGGAACACTGAAGCTTTCTTT